This TCR beta chain was obtained from a study of blood T cell repertoires in COVID-19. Overall study: Sources were T cells, B-cell-depleted T cells, or PBMCs; the material itself was cDNA or gDNA.

The CDR3 length is 14 residues. V gave up 5 bases and J gave up 3 bases; unmatched junction bases: 6. Germline CDR1 is GTSNPN and CDR2 is SVGIG (reference sequence). The repertoire was sequenced with immunoSEQ multiplex PCR; TCRdb's copy has only in-frame clones and lacks some. The sample includes about 160,000 clones, over 70% seen only once; the top ten take 3.6%. The chain carries TRBV30 and TRBJ2-1, with 8 bases aligning to TRBD2. Sample: PBMCs or T cells enriched from blood (not recorded which). This TCR came from a woman aged 45-65 years in a cohort exposed to, infected with or recovered from COVID-19 (not recorded which). The CDR3 DNA is TGTGCCTGGTTACTAGCGGAACTCTACAATGAGCAGTTCTTC. Translating gives CAWLLAELYNEQFF.